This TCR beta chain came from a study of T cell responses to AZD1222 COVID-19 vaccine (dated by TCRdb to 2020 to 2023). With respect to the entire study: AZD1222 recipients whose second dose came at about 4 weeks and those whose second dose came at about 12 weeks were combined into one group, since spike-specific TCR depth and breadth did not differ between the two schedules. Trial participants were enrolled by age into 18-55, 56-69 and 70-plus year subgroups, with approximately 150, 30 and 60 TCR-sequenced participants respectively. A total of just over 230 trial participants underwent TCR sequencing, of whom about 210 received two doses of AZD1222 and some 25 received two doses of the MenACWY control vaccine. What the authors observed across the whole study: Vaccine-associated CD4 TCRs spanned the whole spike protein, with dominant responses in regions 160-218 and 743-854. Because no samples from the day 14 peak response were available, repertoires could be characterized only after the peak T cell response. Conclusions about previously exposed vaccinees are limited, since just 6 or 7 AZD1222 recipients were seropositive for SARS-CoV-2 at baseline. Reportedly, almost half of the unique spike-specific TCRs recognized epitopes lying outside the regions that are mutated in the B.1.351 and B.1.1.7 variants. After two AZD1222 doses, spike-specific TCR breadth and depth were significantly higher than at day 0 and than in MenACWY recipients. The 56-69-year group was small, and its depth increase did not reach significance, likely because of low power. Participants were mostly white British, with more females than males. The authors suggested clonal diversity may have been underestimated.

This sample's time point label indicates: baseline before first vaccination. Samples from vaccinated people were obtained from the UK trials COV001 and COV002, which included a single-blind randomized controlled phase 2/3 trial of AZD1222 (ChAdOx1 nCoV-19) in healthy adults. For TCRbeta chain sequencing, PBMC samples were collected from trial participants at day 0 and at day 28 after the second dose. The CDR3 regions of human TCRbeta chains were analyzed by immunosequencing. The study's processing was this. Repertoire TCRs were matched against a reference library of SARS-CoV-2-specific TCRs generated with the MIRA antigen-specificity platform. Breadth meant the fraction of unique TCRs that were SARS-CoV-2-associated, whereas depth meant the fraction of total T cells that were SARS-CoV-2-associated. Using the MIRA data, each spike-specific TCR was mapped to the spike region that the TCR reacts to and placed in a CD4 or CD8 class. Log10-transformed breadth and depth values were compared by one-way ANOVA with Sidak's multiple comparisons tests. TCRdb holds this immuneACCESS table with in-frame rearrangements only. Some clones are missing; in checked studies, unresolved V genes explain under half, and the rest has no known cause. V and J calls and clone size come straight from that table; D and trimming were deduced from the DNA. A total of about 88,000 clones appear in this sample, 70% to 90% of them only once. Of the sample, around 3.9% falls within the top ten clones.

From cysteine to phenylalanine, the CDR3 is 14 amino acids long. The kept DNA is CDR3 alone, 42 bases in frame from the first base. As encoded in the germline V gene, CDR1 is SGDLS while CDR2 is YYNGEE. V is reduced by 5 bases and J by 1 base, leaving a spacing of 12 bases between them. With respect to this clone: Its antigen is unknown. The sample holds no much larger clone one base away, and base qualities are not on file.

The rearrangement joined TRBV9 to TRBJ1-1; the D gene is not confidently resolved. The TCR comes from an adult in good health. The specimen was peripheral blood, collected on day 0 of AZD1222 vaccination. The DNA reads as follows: TGTGCCAGCAGGAGGTCTCTCGGGAACACTGAAGCTTTCTTT. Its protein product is CASRRSLGNTEAFF.